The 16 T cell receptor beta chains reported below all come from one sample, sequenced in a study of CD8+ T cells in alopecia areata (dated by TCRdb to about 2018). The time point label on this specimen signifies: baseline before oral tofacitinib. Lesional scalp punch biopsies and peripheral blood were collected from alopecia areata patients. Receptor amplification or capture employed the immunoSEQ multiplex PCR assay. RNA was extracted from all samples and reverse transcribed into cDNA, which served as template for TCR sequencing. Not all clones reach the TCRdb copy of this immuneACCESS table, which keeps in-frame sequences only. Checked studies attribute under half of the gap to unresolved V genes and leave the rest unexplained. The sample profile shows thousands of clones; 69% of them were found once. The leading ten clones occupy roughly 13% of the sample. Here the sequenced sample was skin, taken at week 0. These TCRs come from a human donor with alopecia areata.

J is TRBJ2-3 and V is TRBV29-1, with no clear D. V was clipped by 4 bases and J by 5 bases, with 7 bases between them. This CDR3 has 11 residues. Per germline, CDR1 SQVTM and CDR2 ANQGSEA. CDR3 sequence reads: CSVGGRDTQYF. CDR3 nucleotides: TGCAGCGTTGGCGGACGAGATACGCAGTATTTT.

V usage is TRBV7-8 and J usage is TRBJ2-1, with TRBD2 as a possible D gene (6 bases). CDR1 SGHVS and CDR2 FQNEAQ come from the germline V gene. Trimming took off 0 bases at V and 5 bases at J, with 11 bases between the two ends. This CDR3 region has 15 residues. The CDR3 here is CASSLARLVNNEQFF. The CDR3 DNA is TGTGCCAGCAGCTTAGCGCGACTAGTGAACAATGAGCAGTTCTTC.

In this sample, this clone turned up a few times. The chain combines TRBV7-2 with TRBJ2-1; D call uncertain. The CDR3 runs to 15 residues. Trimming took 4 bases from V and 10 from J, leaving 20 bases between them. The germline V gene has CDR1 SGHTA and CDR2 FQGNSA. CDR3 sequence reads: CASSSPGGQAKEQFF. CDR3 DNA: TGTGCCAGCAGCTCCCCGGGTGGGCAAGCTAAGGAGCAGTTCTTC.

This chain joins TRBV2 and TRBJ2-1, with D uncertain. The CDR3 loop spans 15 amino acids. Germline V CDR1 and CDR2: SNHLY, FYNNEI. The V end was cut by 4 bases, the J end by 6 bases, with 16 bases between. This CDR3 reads CASSGGHITFNEQFF. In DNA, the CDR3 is TGTGCCAGCAGTGGCGGTCATATAACTTTCAATGAGCAGTTCTTC. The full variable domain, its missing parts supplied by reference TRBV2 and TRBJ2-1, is EPEVTQTPSHQVTQMGQEVILRCVPISNHLYFYWYRQILGQKVEFLVSFYNNEISEKSEIFDDQFSVERPDGSNFTLKIRSTKLEDSAMYFCASSGGHITFNEQFFGPGTRLTVL.

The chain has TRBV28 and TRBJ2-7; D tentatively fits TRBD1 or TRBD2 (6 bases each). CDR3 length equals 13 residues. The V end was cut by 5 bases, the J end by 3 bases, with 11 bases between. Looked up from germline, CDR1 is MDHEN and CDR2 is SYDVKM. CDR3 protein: CASSKGGFYEQYF. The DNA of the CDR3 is TGTGCCAGCAGTAAGGGGGGTTTCTACGAGCAGTACTTC.

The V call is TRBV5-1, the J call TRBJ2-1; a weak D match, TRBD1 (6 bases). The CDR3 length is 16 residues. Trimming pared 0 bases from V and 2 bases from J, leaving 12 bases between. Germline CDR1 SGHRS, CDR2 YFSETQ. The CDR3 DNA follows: TGCGCCAGCAGCTTGGCAGGGGCCGGAGCCTACAATGAGCAGTTCTTC. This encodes CASSLAGAGAYNEQFF.

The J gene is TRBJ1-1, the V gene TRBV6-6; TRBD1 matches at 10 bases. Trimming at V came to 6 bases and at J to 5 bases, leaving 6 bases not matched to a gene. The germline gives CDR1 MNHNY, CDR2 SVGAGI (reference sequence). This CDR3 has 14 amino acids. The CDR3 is CASRDGQGGTEAFF. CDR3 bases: TGTGCCAGCAGGGACGGACAGGGGGGGACTGAAGCTTTCTTT.

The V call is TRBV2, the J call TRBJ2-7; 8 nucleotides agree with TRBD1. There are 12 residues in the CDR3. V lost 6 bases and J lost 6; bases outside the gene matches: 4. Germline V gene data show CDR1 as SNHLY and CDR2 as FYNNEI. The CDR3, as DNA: TGTGCCAGCAGAAACAGGGGGTCCGAGCAGTACTTC. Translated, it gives CASRNRGSEQYF.

CDR3 sequence (DNA): TGCAGCGTTGTACAGGGGGCAGAGCGGATTATGAACACTGAAGCTTTCTTT. Encoded protein: CSVVQGAERIMNTEAFF. The genes are TRBV29-1 and TRBJ1-1; 9 bases align to TRBD1. This CDR3 comprises 17 residues. CDR1 is SQVTM, CDR2 ANQGSEA, per germline. Trimming cost V 4 bases and J 0 bases; bases outside gene matches: 12.

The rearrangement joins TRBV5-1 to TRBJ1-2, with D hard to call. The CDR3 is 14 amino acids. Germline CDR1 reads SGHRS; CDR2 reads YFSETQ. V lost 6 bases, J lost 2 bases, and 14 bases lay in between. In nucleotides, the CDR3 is TGCGCCAGCAACTCTGGTTTACAGAACTATGGCTACACCTTC. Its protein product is CASNSGLQNYGYTF.

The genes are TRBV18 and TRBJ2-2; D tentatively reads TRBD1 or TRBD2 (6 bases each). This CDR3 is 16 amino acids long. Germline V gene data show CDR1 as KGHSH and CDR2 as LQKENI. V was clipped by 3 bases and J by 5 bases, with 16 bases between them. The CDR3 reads CASSPLAGGETGELFF. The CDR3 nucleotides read TGTGCCAGCTCACCCCTTGCCGGGGGCGAAACCGGGGAGCTGTTTTTT. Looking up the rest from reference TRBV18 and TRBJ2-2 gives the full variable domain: NAGVMQNPRHLVRRRGQEARLRCSPMKGHSHVYWYRQLPEEGLKFMVYLQKENIIDESGMPKERFSAEFPKEGPSILRIQQVVRGDSAAYFCASSPLAGGETGELFFGEGSRLTVL.

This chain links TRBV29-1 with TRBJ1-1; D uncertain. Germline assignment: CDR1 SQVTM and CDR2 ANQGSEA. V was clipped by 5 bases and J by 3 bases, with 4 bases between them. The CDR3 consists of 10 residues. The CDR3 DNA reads TGCAGCGTTCCCGACACTGAAGCTTTCTTT. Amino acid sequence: CSVPDTEAFF. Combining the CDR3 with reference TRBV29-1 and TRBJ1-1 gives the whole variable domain SAVISQKPSRDICQRGTSLTIQCQVDSQVTMMFWYRQQPGQSLTLIATANQGSEATYESGFVIDKFPISRPNLTFSTLTVSNMSPEDSSIYLCSVPDTEAFFGQGTRLTVV.

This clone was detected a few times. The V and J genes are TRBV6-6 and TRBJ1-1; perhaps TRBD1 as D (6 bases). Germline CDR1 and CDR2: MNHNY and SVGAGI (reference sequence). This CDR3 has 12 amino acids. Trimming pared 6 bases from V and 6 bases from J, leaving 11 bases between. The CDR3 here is CASRFTGPEAFF. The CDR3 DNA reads TGTGCCAGCAGGTTTACAGGGCCTGAAGCTTTCTTT.

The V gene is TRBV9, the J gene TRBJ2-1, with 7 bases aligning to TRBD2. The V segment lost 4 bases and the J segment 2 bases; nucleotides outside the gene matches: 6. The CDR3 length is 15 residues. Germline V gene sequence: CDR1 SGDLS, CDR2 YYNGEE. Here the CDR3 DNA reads TGTGCCAGCAGCAGGAGCGGGGCCCCCTACAATGAGCAGTTCTTC. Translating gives CASSRSGAPYNEQFF.

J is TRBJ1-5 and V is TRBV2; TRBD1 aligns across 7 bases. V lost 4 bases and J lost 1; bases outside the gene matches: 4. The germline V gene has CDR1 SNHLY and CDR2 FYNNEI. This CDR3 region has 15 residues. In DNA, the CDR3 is TGTGCCAGCAGTGGAGGGACAGCAAGCAATCAGCCCCAGCATTTT. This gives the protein CASSGGTASNQPQHF. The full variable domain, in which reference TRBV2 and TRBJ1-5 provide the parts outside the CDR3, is EPEVTQTPSHQVTQMGQEVILRCVPISNHLYFYWYRQILGQKVEFLVSFYNNEISEKSEIFDDQFSVERPDGSNFTLKIRSTKLEDSAMYFCASSGGTASNQPQHFGDGTRLSIL.

CDR3 amino acids: CASSLGQKNTEAFF. The CDR3 DNA sequence: TGCGCCAGCAGCTTGGGACAGAAGAACACTGAAGCTTTCTTT. The J gene is TRBJ1-1, the V gene TRBV5-1, with a tentative D call TRBD1 (5 bases). The CDR3 is 14 amino acids. The V and J ends lost 0 bases and 1 base respectively, with 7 bases between them. CDR1 SGHRS and CDR2 YFSETQ come from the germline V gene.